This T cell receptor (beta chain) is from a study of CD8 T cells in Susac syndrome. Germline-derived CDR1 and CDR2 are MGHRA and YSYEKL. This CDR3 contains 15 residues. The ends were cut back, 0 bases at V and 4 bases at J, with 13 bases in the middle. The RNA input was 0.5 to 1 ug, and it was reverse transcribed with random hexamers. A single record per CDR3 protein comes from TCRdb applying MiXCR to the immunoSEQ multiplex PCR reads. The table lists 100,000 to 150,000 distinct CDR3 sequences, approximately 93% of them singletons. The TCR sequence derives from a human donor with multiple sclerosis. The V call is TRBV4-1, the J call TRBJ2-7, with D uncertain. Material: CD8+ T cells from PBMCs. This CDR3 is CASSQDEGRWYEQYF. The CDR3 DNA reads as TGCGCCAGCAGCCAAGATGAAGGCAGGTGGTACGAGCAGTACTTC.